This TCR beta chain comes out of a study of blood T cell repertoires in COVID-19. On the study more broadly: Sites in the United States, Italy and Spain provided acute and convalescent COVID-19 samples.

Per the authors' pipeline: Scientists estimated how many nucleated cells there were by amplifying reference gene primers. This table comes from immunoSEQ multiplex PCR, and its TCRdb copy is limited to in-frame clones, with some not included. V and J calls and clone size are those listed in that table; D and trimming were worked out from the DNA. The data contain some 300,000 clones, over 90% of them seen just once; the ten biggest clones take up about 4%. Cohort placement rested on clinical history that participants reported themselves. Shortly before study entry, within 2 weeks, exposed participants had met a COVID-19 case. From germline, CDR1 is SQVTM and CDR2 ANQGSEA. V shed 3 bases and J 2 bases; nucleotides not matched to a gene: 2. This CDR3 has 13 amino acids.

This receptor was taken from a woman aged 25 to 45 who had been exposed to COVID-19. The chain carries TRBV29-1 and TRBJ2-5; TRBD1 matches at 8 bases. The sample was PBMCs or T cells enriched from blood (not recorded which). CDR3 coding DNA: TGCAGCGTTGACAGGGGGCCTCAAGAGACCCAGTACTTC. Encoded protein: CSVDRGPQETQYF.